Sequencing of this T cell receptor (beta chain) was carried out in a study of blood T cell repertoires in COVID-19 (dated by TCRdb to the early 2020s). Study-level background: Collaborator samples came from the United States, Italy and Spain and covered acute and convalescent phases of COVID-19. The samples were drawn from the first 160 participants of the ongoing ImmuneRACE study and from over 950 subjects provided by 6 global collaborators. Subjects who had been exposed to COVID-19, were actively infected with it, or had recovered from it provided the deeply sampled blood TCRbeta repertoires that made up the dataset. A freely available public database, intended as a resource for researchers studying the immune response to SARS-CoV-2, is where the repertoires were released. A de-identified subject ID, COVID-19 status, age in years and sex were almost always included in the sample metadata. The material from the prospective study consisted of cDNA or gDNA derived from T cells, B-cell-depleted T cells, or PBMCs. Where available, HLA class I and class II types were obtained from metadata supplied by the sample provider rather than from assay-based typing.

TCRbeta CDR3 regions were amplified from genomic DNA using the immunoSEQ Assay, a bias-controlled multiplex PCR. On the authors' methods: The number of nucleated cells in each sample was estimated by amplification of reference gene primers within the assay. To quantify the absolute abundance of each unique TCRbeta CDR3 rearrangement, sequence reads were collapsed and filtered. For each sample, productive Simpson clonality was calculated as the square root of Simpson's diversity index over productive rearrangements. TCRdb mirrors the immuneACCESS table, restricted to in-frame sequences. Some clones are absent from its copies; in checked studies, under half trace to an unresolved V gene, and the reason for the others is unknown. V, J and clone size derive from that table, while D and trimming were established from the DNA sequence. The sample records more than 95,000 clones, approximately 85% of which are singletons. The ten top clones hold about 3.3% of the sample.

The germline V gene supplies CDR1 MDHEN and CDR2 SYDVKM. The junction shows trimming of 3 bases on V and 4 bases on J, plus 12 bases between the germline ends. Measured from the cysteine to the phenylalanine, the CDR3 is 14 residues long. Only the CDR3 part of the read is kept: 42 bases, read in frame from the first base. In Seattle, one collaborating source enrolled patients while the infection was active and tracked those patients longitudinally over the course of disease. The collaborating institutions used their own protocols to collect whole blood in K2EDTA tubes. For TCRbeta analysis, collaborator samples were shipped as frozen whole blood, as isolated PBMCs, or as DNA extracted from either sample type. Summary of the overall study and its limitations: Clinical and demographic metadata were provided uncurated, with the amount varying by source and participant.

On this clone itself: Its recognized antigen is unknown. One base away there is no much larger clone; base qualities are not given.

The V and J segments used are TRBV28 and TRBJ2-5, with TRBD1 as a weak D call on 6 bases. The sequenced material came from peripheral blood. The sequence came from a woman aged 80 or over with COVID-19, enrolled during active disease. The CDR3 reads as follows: CASSFGTSVETQYF. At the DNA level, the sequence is TGTGCCAGCAGTTTCGGGACATCAGTAGAGACCCAGTACTTC.